This T cell receptor (beta chain) was sequenced for a study of neurological immune-mediated disorders. General study points: Phylogenetic analysis grouped 18 of 34 multiple sclerosis patients' repertoires together, suggesting a possible repertoire signature.

5'RACE generated cDNA with 10-nucleotide random UMIs. MiXCR, run by TCRdb on the 5' RACE reads, gives a single entry per CDR3 protein. The sample contains tens of thousands of distinct CDR3 sequences, 4.5% to 7% of which appear only once. This clonotype was counted many times. What it recognizes is unknown. Germline loops: CDR1 DFQATT, CDR2 SNEGSKA (reference sequence). Trimming pared 3 bases from V and 8 bases from J, leaving 17 bases between. The CDR3 contains 15 residues. The rearrangement links TRBV20-1 to TRBJ1-6; D is perhaps TRBD1 (6 bases). Source material: CD4+ T cells from blood. The origin of this receptor is a young woman with multiple sclerosis. CDR3 sequence reads: CSARGGQGLDSPLHF. DNA for the CDR3: TGCAGTGCTAGGGGGGGACAAGGTCTAGATTCACCCCTCCACTTT.